This T cell receptor (beta chain) was captured by sequencing in a study of blood T cell repertoires in COVID-19 (dated by TCRdb to about 2020). Turning to the overall study: Samples from collaborators originated in the United States, Italy and Spain and spanned both the acute and convalescent phases of COVID-19. HLA class I and class II types, where available, came from metadata supplied by the sample provider rather than from assay-based typing. A freely available public database, intended as a resource for researchers studying the immune response to SARS-CoV-2, is where the repertoires were released. The material from the prospective study consisted of cDNA or gDNA derived from T cells, B-cell-depleted T cells, or PBMCs. The samples were drawn from the first 160 participants of the ongoing ImmuneRACE study and from 1,254 subjects provided by 6 global collaborators. The dataset comprised deeply sampled blood TCRbeta repertoires from subjects exposed to, actively infected with, or recovered from COVID-19. The sample metadata nearly always contained a de-identified subject ID, COVID-19 status, age in years and sex. Overall study outcomes, separate from this receptor: The quantity of clinical and demographic metadata differed by source and by participant and was supplied without curation.

The cysteine opens and the phenylalanine closes a CDR3 of 16 amino acids. Only CDR3 DNA is held: 48 bases, read in frame from base 1. The junction carries 11 bases between V and J, which are trimmed by 0 bases and 2 bases respectively. Via the germline V gene, CDR1 is SGDLS and CDR2 YYNGEE. Another Seattle source contributed samples from volunteer blood donors who had recovered from COVID-19. Each collaborating institution followed its own protocols to collect whole blood in K2EDTA tubes. Collaborator samples were shipped for TCRbeta analysis as frozen whole blood, isolated PBMCs, or DNA extracted from either sample type. TCRbeta CDR3 regions were amplified from genomic DNA using the immunoSEQ Assay, a bias-controlled multiplex PCR. The study's processing was this. Nucleated cell counts per sample were estimated from amplification of reference gene primers within the assay. Sequence reads were collapsed and filtered to measure the absolute abundance of every unique TCRbeta CDR3 rearrangement. For each sample, productive Simpson clonality was calculated as the square root of Simpson's diversity index across productive rearrangements. TCRdb carries this immuneACCESS record with in-frame sequences only. Its versions omit some clonotypes, under half of them owing to an unresolved V gene in the studies checked, with the rest unexplained. V, J and clone size derive from that table, while D and trimming were established from the DNA sequence. Across this sample there are more than 250,000 clones, with more than 80% seen only once. The ten top clones hold approximately 6.5% of the sample.

Details on this clone: Its cognate antigen has yet to be identified. Per-base qualities were not stored, and no clone one base away is much larger.

The chain is encoded by TRBV9 joined to TRBJ2-2; the D region possibly corresponds to TRBD1 (5 bases align). The specimen sequenced was peripheral blood. This TCR was recovered from a man younger than 35 who had recovered from COVID-19. The CDR3 is CASSVDWQGNTGELFF. The nucleotides read TGTGCCAGCAGCGTAGATTGGCAGGGTAACACCGGGGAGCTGTTTTTT.